This entry lists 26 T cell receptor beta chains sequenced from one sample in a study of shared clonotypes between healthy human individuals. Method: immunoSEQ multiplex PCR; TCRdb's copy keeps in-frame clones and lacks some. This sample has more than 1.2 million clones, with approximately 98.5% found just once. The sample consisted of naive CD4+ T cells sorted from blood. The subset was: CD45RA+ positively selected. Receptors were obtained from a young man in good health.

This sequence joins TRBV5-1 and TRBJ1-4; 10 bases are shared with TRBD1. The CDR3 totals 15 residues. Germline V gene lookup returns CDR1 SGHRS and CDR2 YFSETQ. The J segment lost 6 bases and the V segment lost 1 base, leaving 3 bases of the junction unmatched. The CDR3 coding sequence is TGCGCCAGCAGCTTGAGGGACAGGGGAGATGAAAAACTGTTTTTT. It yields the protein CASSLRDRGDEKLFF.

The chain recombines TRBV6-4 with TRBJ2-7; 8 bases are shared with TRBD1. This CDR3 comprises 13 residues. V lost 4 bases to trimming and J lost 5 bases; unmatched junction nucleotides: 4. The germline gives CDR1 MRHNA, CDR2 SNTAGT. The CDR3 DNA reads as TGTGCCAGCAGTGCATCAGGGGGCCACGAGCAGTACTTC. As protein: CASSASGGHEQYF.

DNA of the CDR3: TGTGCCAGCAGCTTCAGGGAACAGCCCCAGCATTTT. Protein sequence: CASSFREQPQHF. The genes are TRBV7-9 and TRBJ1-5; D is perhaps TRBD1 (5 bases). The CDR3 loop spans 12 amino acids. Germline values: CDR1 SEHNR, CDR2 FQNEAQ (reference sequence). V lost 3 bases to trimming and J lost 7 bases, with 7 bases between them.

This clone has just one count. The CDR3 region has the DNA TGTGCCAGCAGTGAGACTAGCGGGGTCTACAATGAGCAGTTCTTC. This codes for CASSETSGVYNEQFF. The chain couples TRBV6-6 to TRBJ2-1, with 11 positions matching TRBD2. Trimming took 5 bases from V and 3 from J; bases not matched to a gene: 3. The CDR3 contains 15 residues. CDR1 MNHNY and CDR2 SVGAGI come from the germline V gene (reference sequence).

The chain carries TRBV28 and TRBJ1-5, with D tentatively TRBD1 (5 bases). The CDR3 totals 15 residues. Germline values: CDR1 MDHEN, CDR2 SYDVKM. V lost 3 bases and J lost 0, with 9 bases in between. As DNA, the CDR3 is TGTGCCAGCAGTTTGTTCAGGGCTAGCAATCAGCCCCAGCATTTT. Its translation is CASSLFRASNQPQHF.

V usage is TRBV10-1 and J usage is TRBJ2-2; TRBD1 agrees at 9 bases. The germline gives CDR1 WNHNN, CDR2 SYGVQD (reference sequence). V lost 2 bases, J lost 6 bases, and 7 bases stayed unmatched. CDR3 length: 16 residues. The CDR3 region has the DNA TGCGCCAGCAGTGAGAGGCCTAACAGGGGGCCCGGGGAGCTGTTTTTT. Protein: CASSERPNRGPGELFF.

The J gene is TRBJ2-3, the V gene TRBV25-1, with D perhaps TRBD2 (6 bases). The CDR3 has 17 residues. Trimming removed 3 bases at V and 2 bases at J, with 18 bases between. Germline CDR1 and CDR2: MGHDK and SYGVNS. The CDR3 sequence is CASSESSGGVLTDTQYF. Here the CDR3 DNA reads TGTGCCAGCAGTGAGTCTTCGGGCGGGGTGCTCACAGATACGCAGTATTTT.

The J gene is TRBJ1-2, the V gene TRBV10-3, with 7 bases fitting TRBD1. V gave up 2 bases and J gave up 2 bases; unmatched junction bases: 2. Germline CDR1 ENHRY, CDR2 SYGVKD. This CDR3 has 14 amino acids. The CDR3 sequence is CAISEDRENYGYTF. CDR3 nucleotides: TGTGCCATCAGTGAGGACAGGGAGAACTATGGCTACACCTTC.

The rearrangement joins TRBV25-1 to TRBJ2-1, with 10 bases identical to TRBD2. V was clipped by 2 bases and J by 9 bases; unmatched bases: 4. Germline V CDR1 and CDR2: MGHDK, SYGVNS. The CDR3 length is 14 residues. Here the CDR3 reads CASSEVSGRTEQFF. The CDR3 nucleotides are TGTGCCAGCAGTGAAGTTAGCGGGAGGACTGAGCAGTTCTTC.

The gene calls are TRBV9 and TRBJ2-4; 9 bases match TRBD2. J lost 6 bases, V lost 3 bases, and 4 bases had no gene match. The CDR3 is made up of 14 amino acids. CDR1 and CDR2 from the germline V gene are SGDLS and YYNGEE. The CDR3 is CASSGGTSLNIQYF. Written as DNA, the CDR3 is TGTGCCAGCAGCGGAGGGACTAGCTTAAACATTCAGTACTTC. Full variable domain (rest looked up from reference TRBV9 and TRBJ2-4): DSGVTQTPKHLITATGQRVTLRCSPRSGDLSVYWYQQSLDQGLQFLIQYYNGEERAKGNILERFSAQQFPDLHSELNLSSLELGDSALYFCASSGGTSLNIQYFGAGTRLSVL.

V gene TRBV28 combines with J gene TRBJ1-4; unclear D gene. CDR1 and CDR2 from the germline V gene are MDHEN and SYDVKM. V was pared by 3 bases and J by 4 bases, with 12 bases between. This CDR3 spans 15 amino acids. The CDR3 bases are TGTGCCAGCAGTTTTCAGAAACCCCGTAATGAAAAACTGTTTTTT. As protein: CASSFQKPRNEKLFF. The whole variable domain, remainder taken from reference TRBV28 and TRBJ1-4, is DVKVTQSSRYLVKRTGEKVFLECVQDMDHENMFWYRQDPGLGLRLIYFSYDVKMKEKGDIPEGYSVSREKKERFSLILESASTNQTSMYLCASSFQKPRNEKLFFGSGTQLSVL.

V usage is TRBV4-3 and J usage is TRBJ2-3, with unresolved D. V lost 0 bases and J 4 bases, leaving 8 bases between the germline ends. The CDR3 is made up of 14 amino acids. Germline CDR1 reads LGHNA; CDR2 reads YSLEER. In DNA form, the CDR3 reads TGCGCCAGCAGCCAAGATCTAACCTCAGATACGCAGTATTTT. Translation gives CASSQDLTSDTQYF.

This sequence joins TRBV25-1 and TRBJ2-1; 11 nucleotides match TRBD2. The V segment lost 5 bases and the J segment 7 bases; nucleotides outside the gene matches: 4. The CDR3 is made up of 14 amino acids. The V gene's germline CDR1 is MGHDK and CDR2 SYGVNS. This CDR3 reads CASSLAGGRNEQFF. The CDR3 nucleotides read TGTGCCAGCAGTTTAGCGGGAGGGAGGAATGAGCAGTTCTTC.

V is TRBV7-2 and J is TRBJ2-3, with D maybe TRBD2 (6 bases). This CDR3 is built from 16 residues. Germline V lookup: CDR1 SGHTA, CDR2 FQGNSA. The V end was cut by 2 bases, the J end by 1 base, with 13 bases between. In DNA, the CDR3 is TGTGCCAGCAGCTTATCGGCGGGGAAACGCACAGATACGCAGTATTTT. The encoded protein is CASSLSAGKRTDTQYF.

This clone has only one observation. The rearrangement joins TRBV28 to TRBJ2-1, with 16 bases identical to TRBD2. CDR3 length equals 20 residues. The germline V gene has CDR1 MDHEN and CDR2 SYDVKM. The ends lost 3 bases at V and 7 bases at J; junction bases unmatched: 15. CDR3 loop: CASSFIVGSSGLAGGNEQFF. The CDR3 DNA reads as TGTGCCAGCAGTTTTATCGTCGGGAGCTCGGGACTAGCGGGAGGGAATGAGCAGTTCTTC.

The rearrangement uses TRBV29-1 and TRBJ2-7; 9 bases line up with TRBD1. Germline assignment: CDR1 SQVTM and CDR2 ANQGSEA. V lost 2 bases and J lost 3; bases outside the gene matches: 2. The CDR3 spans 13 residues. CDR3 protein: CSVEPGQGYEQYF. For the CDR3, the DNA is TGCAGCGTTGAACCGGGACAGGGCTACGAGCAGTACTTC.

The gene calls are TRBV7-9 and TRBJ2-7; 12 nucleotides agree with TRBD2. The trim removed 1 base at V and 3 bases at J, leaving 7 bases unmatched. Per germline, CDR1 SEHNR and CDR2 FQNEAQ (reference sequence). This CDR3 spans 17 amino acids. CDR3 region: CASSLGLAGAFHYEQYF. The CDR3 DNA is TGTGCCAGCAGCTTAGGACTAGCGGGAGCTTTCCACTACGAGCAGTACTTC.

This chain links TRBV7-2 with TRBJ1-5; D remains unclear. The CDR3 is 13 residues long. V lost 3 bases and J 3 bases, leaving 6 bases between the germline ends. Looked up from germline, CDR1 is SGHTA and CDR2 is FQGNSA. The CDR3 region has the DNA TGTGCCAGCAGCTTGCGTTACAATCAGCCCCAGCATTTT. It translates to CASSLRYNQPQHF.

The chain uses TRBV11-3 and TRBJ2-7; D is unclear. The CDR3 loop spans 12 amino acids. V dropped 1 base and J dropped 5 bases, with 6 bases sitting between them. Germline V lookup: CDR1 SGHNT, CDR2 YENEEA. CDR3 in DNA: TGTGCCAGCAGCTTAGTGAACCACGAGCAGTACTTC. This translates into CASSLVNHEQYF.

The rearrangement links TRBV10-3 to TRBJ2-1; 9 positions agree with TRBD1. The CDR3 is 15 amino acids. Looked up from germline, CDR1 is ENHRY and CDR2 is SYGVKD. The junction had 0 bases not matched to a gene; V was cut back by 0 bases and J by 3 bases. Here the CDR3 DNA reads TGTGCCATCAGTGAGTCGGGACAGGGCTACAATGAGCAGTTCTTC. Its protein is CAISESGQGYNEQFF.

The CDR3 DNA is TGCGCCAGCAGCCTGAGCAGGGCCGGGACTAGCGGGAGGAGGAGCTCCTACAATGAGCAGTTCTTC. This sequence encodes CASSLSRAGTSGRRSSYNEQFF. The V gene is TRBV5-1, the J gene TRBJ2-1; TRBD2 agrees at 15 bases. The CDR3 sequence is 22 residues long. Trimming removed 4 bases from V and 0 bases from J; junction bases left unmatched: 17. In germline, CDR1 is SGHRS, CDR2 YFSETQ.

Turning to this clone: Additional DNA sequences in this sample encode the identical CDR3. V and J are TRBV5-5 and TRBJ2-7; D possibly corresponds to TRBD2 (7 bases). The germline V gene has CDR1 SGHKS and CDR2 YYEKEE (reference sequence). The CDR3 has 14 residues. Trimming removed 1 base from V and 3 bases from J, with 11 bases in between. The CDR3 DNA reads as TGTGCCAGCAGCTTGACCGGGGGGCGCTACGAGCAGTACTTC. It specifies CASSLTGGRYEQYF.

The sample holds one count of this clone. The chain recombines TRBV9 with TRBJ2-2; D uncertain. The CDR3 has 14 amino acids. The germline V and J ends were trimmed by 1 base and 3 bases, with 7 bases remaining between them. CDR1 and CDR2 from the germline V gene are SGDLS and YYNGEE. The CDR3 region is CASSVFPDTGELFF. Written as DNA, the CDR3 is TGTGCCAGCAGCGTATTCCCCGACACCGGGGAGCTGTTTTTT.

This chain joins TRBV18 and TRBJ2-2; D is ambiguous. Germline V gives CDR1 KGHSH, CDR2 LQKENI. V was shortened by 2 bases and J by 4 bases, with 11 bases between the two germline ends. The CDR3 extends over 15 amino acids. The CDR3 DNA sequence: TGTGCCAGCTCACCAACCAGCGCCGGCACCGGGGAGCTGTTTTTT. This codes for CASSPTSAGTGELFF.

This sequence joins TRBV6-5 and TRBJ2-5; D unclear. Germline values: CDR1 MNHEY, CDR2 SVGAGI. The CDR3 loop spans 14 amino acids. Trimming pared 7 bases from V and 5 bases from J, leaving 17 bases between. The CDR3 is CASTSILDRETQYF. For the CDR3, the DNA is TGTGCCAGCACCTCTATCCTAGATCGGGAGACCCAGTACTTC.

The V and J genes are TRBV7-6 and TRBJ1-4; 9 bases line up with TRBD1. Looked up from germline, CDR1 is SGHVS and CDR2 is FNYEAQ. With 2 bases clipped from V and 0 bases from J, the junction kept 13 bases outside the gene matches. The length of the CDR3 is 20 residues. The CDR3 loop reads CASSLTKGTGLLATNEKLFF. The CDR3, as DNA: TGTGCCAGCAGCTTAACGAAAGGGACAGGGCTCTTAGCAACTAATGAAAAACTGTTTTTT.